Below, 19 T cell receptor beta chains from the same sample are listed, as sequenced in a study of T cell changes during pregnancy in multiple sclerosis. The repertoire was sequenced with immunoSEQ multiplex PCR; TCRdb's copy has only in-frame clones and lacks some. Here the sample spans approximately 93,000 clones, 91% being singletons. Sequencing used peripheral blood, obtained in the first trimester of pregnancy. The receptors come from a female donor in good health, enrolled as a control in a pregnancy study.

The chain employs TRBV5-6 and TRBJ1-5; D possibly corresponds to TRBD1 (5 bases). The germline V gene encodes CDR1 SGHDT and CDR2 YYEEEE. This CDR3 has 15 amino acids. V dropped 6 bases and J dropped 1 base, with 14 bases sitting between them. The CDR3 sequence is CASTSLAGSNQPQHF. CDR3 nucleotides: TGTGCCAGCACTTCCCTCGCAGGGAGCAATCAGCCCCAGCATTTT.

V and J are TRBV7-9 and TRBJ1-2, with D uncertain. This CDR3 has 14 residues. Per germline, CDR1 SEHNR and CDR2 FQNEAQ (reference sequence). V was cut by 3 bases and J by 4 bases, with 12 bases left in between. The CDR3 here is CASSLGDKPYGYTF. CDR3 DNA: TGTGCCAGCAGCTTGGGCGACAAGCCCTATGGCTACACCTTC.

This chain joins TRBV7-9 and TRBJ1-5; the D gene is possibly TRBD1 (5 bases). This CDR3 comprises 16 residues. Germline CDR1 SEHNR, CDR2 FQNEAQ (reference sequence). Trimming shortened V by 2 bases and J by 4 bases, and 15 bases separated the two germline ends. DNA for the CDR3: TGTGCCAGCAGCTTAAGTTCGGGGGACTGGAATCAGCCCCAGCATTTT. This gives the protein CASSLSSGDWNQPQHF.

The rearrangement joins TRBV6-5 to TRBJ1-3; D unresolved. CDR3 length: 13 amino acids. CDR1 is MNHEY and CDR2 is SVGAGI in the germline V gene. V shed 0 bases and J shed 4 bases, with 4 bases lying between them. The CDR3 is CASSYSRGNTIYF. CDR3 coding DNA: TGTGCCAGCAGTTACTCGAGAGGAAACACCATATATTTT.

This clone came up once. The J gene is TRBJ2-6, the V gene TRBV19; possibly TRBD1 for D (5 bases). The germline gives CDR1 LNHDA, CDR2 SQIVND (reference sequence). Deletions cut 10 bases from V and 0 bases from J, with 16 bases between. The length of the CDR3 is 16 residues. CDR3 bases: TGTGCCACCCAAGAAGGGGCCGTCTCTGGGGCCAACGTCCTGACTTTC. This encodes CATQEGAVSGANVLTF.

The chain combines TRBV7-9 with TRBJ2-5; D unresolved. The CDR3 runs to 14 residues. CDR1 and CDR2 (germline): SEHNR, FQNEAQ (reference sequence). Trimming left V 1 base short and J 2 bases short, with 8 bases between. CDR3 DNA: TGTGCCAGCAGCTTAGGGGTGACACAAGAGACCCAGTACTTC. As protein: CASSLGVTQETQYF.

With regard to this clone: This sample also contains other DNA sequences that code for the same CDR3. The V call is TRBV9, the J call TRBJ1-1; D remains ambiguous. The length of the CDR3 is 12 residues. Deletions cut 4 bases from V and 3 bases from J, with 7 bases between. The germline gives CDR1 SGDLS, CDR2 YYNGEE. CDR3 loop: CASSPRDTEAFF. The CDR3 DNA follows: TGTGCCAGCAGCCCGAGGGACACTGAAGCTTTCTTT.

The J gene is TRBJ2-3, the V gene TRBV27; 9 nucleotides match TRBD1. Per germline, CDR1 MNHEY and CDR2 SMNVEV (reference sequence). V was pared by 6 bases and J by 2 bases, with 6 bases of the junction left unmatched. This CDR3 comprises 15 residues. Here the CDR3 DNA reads TGTGCCAGCAGGAAATACAGGGGGCACACAGATACGCAGTATTTT. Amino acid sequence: CASRKYRGHTDTQYF.

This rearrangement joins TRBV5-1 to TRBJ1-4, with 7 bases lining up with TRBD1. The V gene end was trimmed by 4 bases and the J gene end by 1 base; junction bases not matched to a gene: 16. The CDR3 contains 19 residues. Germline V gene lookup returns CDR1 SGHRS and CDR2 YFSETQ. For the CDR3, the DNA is TGCGCCAGCAGCGACCTAGAGACAGGGATGAGGGGAACTAATGAAAAACTGTTTTTT. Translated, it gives CASSDLETGMRGTNEKLFF.

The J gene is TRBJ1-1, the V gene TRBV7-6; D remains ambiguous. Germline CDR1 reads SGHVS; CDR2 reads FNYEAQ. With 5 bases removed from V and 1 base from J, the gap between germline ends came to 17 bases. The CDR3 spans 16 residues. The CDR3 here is CASSPRSGSPNTEAFF. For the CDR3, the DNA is TGTGCCAGCAGCCCCCGATCGGGGAGTCCGAACACTGAAGCTTTCTTT.

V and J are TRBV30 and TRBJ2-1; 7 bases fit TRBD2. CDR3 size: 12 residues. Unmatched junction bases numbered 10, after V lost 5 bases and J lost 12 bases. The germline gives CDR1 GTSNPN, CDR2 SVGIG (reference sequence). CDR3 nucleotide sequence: TGTGCCTGGGGGGGGAGGGGAAGCCCGCAGTTCTTC. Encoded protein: CAWGGRGSPQFF.

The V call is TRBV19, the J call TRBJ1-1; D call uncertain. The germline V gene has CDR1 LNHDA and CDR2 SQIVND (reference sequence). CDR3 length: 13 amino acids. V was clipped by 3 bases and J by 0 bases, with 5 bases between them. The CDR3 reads CASSIYLNTEAFF. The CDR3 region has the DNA TGTGCCAGTAGTATCTATCTGAACACTGAAGCTTTCTTT.

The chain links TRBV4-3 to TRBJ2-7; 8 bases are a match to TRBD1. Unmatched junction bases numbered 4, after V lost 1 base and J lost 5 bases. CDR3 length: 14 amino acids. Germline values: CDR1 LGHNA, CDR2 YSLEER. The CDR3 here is CASSQVPRGHEQYF. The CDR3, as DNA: TGCGCCAGCAGCCAAGTGCCCAGGGGGCACGAGCAGTACTTC.

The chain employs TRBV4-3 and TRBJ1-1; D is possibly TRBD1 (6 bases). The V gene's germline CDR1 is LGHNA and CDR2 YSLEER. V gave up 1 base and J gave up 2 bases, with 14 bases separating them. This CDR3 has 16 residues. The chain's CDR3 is CASSQVTTGINTEAFF. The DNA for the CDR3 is TGCGCCAGCAGCCAAGTTACGACAGGTATAAACACTGAAGCTTTCTTT.

The CDR3: CASSYRGQSNYNEQFF. CDR3 nucleotide sequence: TGTGCCAGCAGTTATAGGGGGCAATCGAACTACAATGAGCAGTTCTTC. This chain uses TRBV28 with TRBJ2-1, with 7 bases that match TRBD1. The CDR3 is 16 residues long. Germline lookup yields CDR1 MDHEN and CDR2 SYDVKM. V lost 4 bases, J lost 3 bases, and 9 bases stayed unmatched.

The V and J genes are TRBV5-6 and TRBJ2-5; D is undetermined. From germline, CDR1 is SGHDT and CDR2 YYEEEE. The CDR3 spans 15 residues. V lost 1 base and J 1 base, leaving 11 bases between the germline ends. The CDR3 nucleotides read TGTGCCAGCAGCTTGCTTGGCTCCGCCCAAGAGACCCAGTACTTC. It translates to CASSLLGSAQETQYF.

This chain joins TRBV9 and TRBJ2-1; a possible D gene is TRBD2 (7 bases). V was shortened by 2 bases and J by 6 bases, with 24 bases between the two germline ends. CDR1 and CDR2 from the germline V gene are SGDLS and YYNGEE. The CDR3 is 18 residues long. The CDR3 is CASSVSLAREGGGNEQFF. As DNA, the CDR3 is TGTGCCAGCAGCGTCTCTCTGGCCAGGGAGGGAGGGGGCAATGAGCAGTTCTTC.

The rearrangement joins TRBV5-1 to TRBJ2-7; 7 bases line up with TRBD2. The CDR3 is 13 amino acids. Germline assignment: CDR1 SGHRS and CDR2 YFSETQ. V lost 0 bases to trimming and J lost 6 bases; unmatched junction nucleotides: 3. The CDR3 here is CASSLARGVEQYF. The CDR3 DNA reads TGCGCCAGCAGCTTGGCCCGGGGGGTCGAGCAGTACTTC.

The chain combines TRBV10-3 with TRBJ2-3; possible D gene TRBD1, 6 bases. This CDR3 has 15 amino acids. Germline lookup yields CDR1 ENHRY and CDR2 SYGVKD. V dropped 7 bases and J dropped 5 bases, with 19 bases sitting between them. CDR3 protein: CAIKKDSSRGDTQYF. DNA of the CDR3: TGTGCCATCAAAAAGGACAGTTCGAGGGGAGATACGCAGTATTTT.